The next 11 T cell receptor beta chains were all read from a single sample in a study of CD8+ T cells in alopecia areata listed by TCRdb under 2018. Library preparation employed the immunoSEQ multiplex PCR assay. RNA was extracted from all samples and reverse transcribed into cDNA as template for TCR sequencing. Drawn from immuneACCESS, this table holds only the in-frame rearrangements with V and J called that TCRdb kept. Clones are partly lost; checked studies trace under half to an unresolved V gene and leave the rest unexplained. The sample table holds 110,000 or so clones, of which around 64% were seen once. The ten largest clones capture 2.5% to 3.5% of the sample. The specimen sequenced was CD4+ T cells sorted from blood. Receptors were obtained from a human donor in good health.

The chain couples TRBV7-9 to TRBJ1-1; D remains ambiguous. Germline loops: CDR1 SEHNR, CDR2 FQNEAQ (reference sequence). The CDR3 runs 12 residues. Trimming took 1 base from V and 4 from J, leaving 4 bases between them. This chain's CDR3 is CASSLVSTEAFF. The CDR3 DNA reads as TGTGCCAGCAGCTTAGTTTCCACTGAAGCTTTCTTT.

The chain combines TRBV29-1 with TRBJ2-1, with a tentative D call TRBD1 (5 bases). The V and J ends lost 8 bases and 4 bases respectively, with 18 bases between them. The CDR3 consists of 14 residues. CDR1 is SQVTM and CDR2 is ANQGSEA in the germline V gene. This CDR3 reads CSHIQGNRYNEQFF. The CDR3 DNA reads TGCAGCCACATCCAGGGTAATAGGTACAATGAGCAGTTCTTC.

The gene calls are TRBV5-6 and TRBJ2-3; no clear D. Germline CDR1 and CDR2: SGHDT and YYEEEE. CDR3 length: 13 amino acids. Trimming stripped 2 bases from V and 4 bases from J, with 8 bases between. CDR3 protein: CASSFERSDTQYF. The DNA of the CDR3 is TGTGCCAGCAGCTTCGAAAGGTCAGATACGCAGTATTTT. The full variable domain, completed using reference TRBV5-6 and TRBJ2-3, is DAGVTQSPTHLIKTRGQQVTLRCSPKSGHDTVSWYQQALGQGPQFIFQYYEEEERQRGNFPDRFSGHQFPNYSSELNVNALLLGDSALYLCASSFERSDTQYFGPGTRLTVL.

For the CDR3, the DNA is TGTGCCAGCAGCCTCCGTCGCCGGGGCCTCTCCTACGAGCAGTACTTC. This gives the protein CASSLRRRGLSYEQYF. The J gene is TRBJ2-7, the V gene TRBV11-2; D is perhaps TRBD1 or TRBD2 (5 bases each). Trimming removed 5 bases from V and 0 bases from J, with 17 bases in between. CDR3 length: 16 amino acids. Germline CDR1 SGHAT, CDR2 FQNNGV.

This chain links TRBV27 with TRBJ2-5; 8 bases match TRBD2. V lost 10 bases and J lost 7; bases outside the gene matches: 17. The germline gives CDR1 MNHEY, CDR2 SMNVEV (reference sequence). The CDR3 length is 15 residues. The CDR3 spells CATIDGAAGGPTQYF. The DNA for the CDR3 is TGTGCCACCATCGACGGGGCGGCGGGGGGACCGACCCAGTACTTC.

The chain couples TRBV18 to TRBJ2-1, with D perhaps being TRBD1 or TRBD2 (5 bases each). V was pared by 3 bases and J by 7 bases, with 7 bases between. Germline V gene sequence: CDR1 KGHSH, CDR2 LQKENI. This CDR3 spans 12 amino acids. This CDR3 is CASSPEGNEQFF. Here the CDR3 DNA reads TGTGCCAGCTCACCCGAGGGGAATGAGCAGTTCTTC.

The chain is built from TRBV7-2 and TRBJ2-5; D gene unclear. Trimming removed 6 bases at V and 2 bases at J, with 10 bases between. CDR1 is SGHTA and CDR2 is FQGNSA in the germline V gene. The CDR3 has 13 residues. CDR3 DNA: TGTGCCAGCAGGTTGGGCAGACAAGAGACCCAGTACTTC. Translation: CASRLGRQETQYF.

The V and J genes are TRBV9 and TRBJ2-5; D is unclear. Trimming cost V 3 bases and J 4 bases, with 4 bases left between them. Germline loops: CDR1 SGDLS, CDR2 YYNGEE. The CDR3 is 11 amino acids. CDR3 coding DNA: TGTGCCAGCAGCGACGTAGAGACCCAGTACTTC. This translates into CASSDVETQYF.

This chain joins TRBV7-9 and TRBJ1-2, with D uncertain. Looked up from germline, CDR1 is SEHNR and CDR2 is FQNEAQ (reference sequence). This CDR3 comprises 15 residues. The V gene lost 2 bases and the J gene lost 1 base, with 11 bases spanning the gap. This CDR3 reads CASSLNSAFNYGYTF. In nucleotides, the CDR3 is TGTGCCAGCAGCTTAAACAGCGCGTTTAACTATGGCTACACCTTC.

This clone occurred a few times. The gene calls are TRBV15 and TRBJ1-1; D might be TRBD1 (5 bases). V lost 0 bases, J lost 12 bases, and 17 bases lay in between. In germline, CDR1 is LNHNV, CDR2 YYDKDF (reference sequence). The CDR3 has 14 amino acids. The CDR3 loop reads CATSRDLGAGRTFF. DNA for the CDR3: TGTGCCACCAGCAGAGATTTAGGAGCAGGGAGGACTTTCTTT.

CDR3 DNA: TGTGCCAGCAGTTACAACAGGGGGGGCACTGAAGCTTTCTTT. Translated, it gives CASSYNRGGTEAFF. V usage is TRBV11-1 and J usage is TRBJ1-1; 8 nucleotides line up with TRBD1. Per germline, CDR1 SGHAT and CDR2 FQDESV (reference sequence). J lost 4 bases, V lost 6 bases, and 7 bases had no gene match. The CDR3 runs 14 residues.